This TCR beta chain was recovered during a study of shared clonotypes between healthy human individuals. Study at large: There were three CD4 naive, three CD4 memory, two CD8 naive and one CD8 memory plates per donor.

The CDR3 contains 18 residues. Germline CDR1 SGHDN, CDR2 FVKESK. V was trimmed by 1 base and J by 3 bases, leaving 19 bases between them. Notes on this clone: The antigen is not known.

The study, taken as a whole, reports: Across a few donors, naive CD4 shared approximately 4.5%, naive CD8 3% to 3.5%, memory CD4 2.3%, memory CD8 0.4% to 0.5%. Larger estimated richness was generally recorded for naive subsets relative to memory subsets.

Sequencing was performed with immunoSEQ multiplex PCR; in TCRdb, only in-frame clones are kept and a portion is missing. The sample holds 760,000 or so clones; approximately 97% are singletons and the top ten take around 0.21%. As defined, naive CD8 cells were CD45RO-negative and positively selected for CCR7, with terminally differentiated effector memory CD45RA+ cells excluded. The sample consisted of naive CD8+ T cells sorted from blood. This sequence was found in a man aged 25-45 years in good health. The V and J genes are TRBV14 and TRBJ2-1; D might be TRBD1 (6 bases). CDR3 sequence: CASSQAFRGSTYYNEQFF. Written as DNA, the CDR3 is TGTGCCAGCAGCCAAGCTTTCAGGGGCTCGACCTACTACAATGAGCAGTTCTTC.